This T cell receptor (beta chain) is from a study of cytomegalovirus exposure and HLA in healthy donors. V was clipped by 8 bases and J by 2 bases, with 13 bases between them. From germline, CDR1 is MDHEN and CDR2 SYDVKM. The CDR3 runs 14 residues. Points from the study as a whole: The productive fraction for most TCR beta V segments was about 90% or about 30% in an earlier analysis.

Regarding this clone: Its matching antigen is unknown.

The PCR used 60 Vbeta and 13 Jbeta primers. Using immunoSEQ multiplex PCR, the repertoire was profiled, and TCRdb retains in-frame clones only, with some absent. Among around 200,000 clones listed, around four fifths were seen once. The source of this sequence is a woman aged 40 to 49 in good health and CMV-seronegative. V gene TRBV28 combines with J gene TRBJ1-5; D unresolved. Sequenced: PBMCs. The CDR3 DNA is TGTGCCAGCGATCTCGGGGTTGGCAATCAGCCCCAGCATTTT. Translation: CASDLGVGNQPQHF.